This TCR beta chain was sequenced in a study of blood T cells in healthy people across ages (dated by TCRdb to the mid-2010s). Regarding the research as a whole: Template switching captured roughly one uniquely barcoded TCR beta cDNA molecule per two T cells in model experiments. Four age groups were formed from the donors: young (average about 17 years), middle-aged (just under 40), aged (roughly 59) and long-lived (approximately 78). To avoid experimental bias, donors of different ages were distributed randomly across sequencing lanes. The study measured age-related changes in TCR beta repertoire diversity using deep sequencing normalized with unique cDNA molecular identifiers. The study analyzed two additional independent replicas of 1 million unique cDNA reads from the same blood draw for two donors, one aged 18 to 30 and one aged 80 or older. General conclusions and limits of the study: Observed TCR beta diversity per million T cells fell roughly linearly with age, and a significant reduction was already apparent by age approximately 41. The percentage of naive T cells measured by flow cytometry correlated strongly with observed TCR beta diversity. Compared with the aged group, the long-lived group had more naive CD4+ T cells, fewer expanded clones and increased TCR diversity, a pattern suggesting age selection. Because the CMV infection status of the donors was unknown, age-related changes in expanded clonotypes may potentially have been confounded. Estimates of total diversity based on one million sequenced T cells were regarded as lower bounds and as underestimates. Because profiling used bulk unsorted PBMCs, naive and antigen-experienced compartments could not be compared conclusively.

The germline V gene (reference sequence) yields LGHDT for CDR1 and YNNKEL for CDR2. The CDR3 numbers 15 residues from cysteine through phenylalanine. The kept DNA is CDR3 alone, 45 bases in frame from the first base. V was cut back by 6 bases and J by 1 base, leaving a gap of 15 bases between them. Systemically healthy Caucasian individuals from Russia, some 40 in total and aged roughly 6 to 100 years, were included as donors. About 10 milliliters of peripheral blood were collected from each donor into EDTA-treated Vacutainer tubes. Ficoll-Paque density-gradient centrifugation was used to isolate PBMCs, with at least 7 million per sample. Trizol reagent was used to extract total RNA from PBMCs, with at least 5.5 micrograms per sample. The percentages of naive CD45RAhigh/CD27high T cells were determined by flow cytometry on a PBMC aliquot from every donor. The library came from 5' RACE. Sequencing was performed on an Illumina HiSeq 2500. A second PCR of roughly 6 to 11 cycles was performed with a sample-barcoded 5' primer and a J-beta primer mix. A unique molecular identifier was introduced onto each TCR beta cDNA molecule by a template-switch 5' adaptor carrying 12 random nucleotides. Each sample yielded at least 2.5 million CDR3-containing paired-end reads. First-strand cDNA was synthesized from all RNA with the Mint cDNA synthesis kit, primed by a TRBC-specific oligonucleotide. All cDNA was treated with uracil-DNA glycosylase and then went through a first 18-cycle PCR with the universal primers M1SS and BC2_uni_R. For the original study's pipeline: Normalization of each sample was performed by random selection of 1 million high-quality reads, each carrying a distinct molecular identifier. Reads sharing molecular identifiers were discarded rather than binned into consensus sequences. CDR3 identification, clonotype clustering and error correction used MiTCR with a Q25 quality threshold and the strictest error-elimination algorithm. Lower-bound total TCR beta diversity was estimated with a nonparametric unseen species model using Euler transformation. TCRdb reanalyzed the raw reads on its own, using fastp at Q25 for trimming and MiXCR for clone calling, and kept in-frame beta chains. Rows matching on CDR3 protein sequence are summarized as one entry with the most common DNA and genes. TCRdb, rather than the study authors, made the V and J calls. For this sample the table gives around 990,000 distinct CDR3 sequences, of which less than 45% were detected only once. About 12% of the sample comes from the top ten.

This clonotype has just a few counts. Its antigen remains unidentified. It has no much larger one-base neighbor in the sample; base qualities were not kept. The sample was blood. The TCR sequence derives from a man aged 18 to 29 in good health. The chain is made from TRBV3-1 and TRBJ2-5; TRBD1 could be the D gene, as 5 bases match. This receptor carries the CDR3 CASSLQTGTQETQYF. The nucleotides read TGTGCCAGCAGTCTACAAACAGGTACCCAAGAGACCCAGTACTTC.